This T cell receptor beta chain stems from a study of response to subunit inactivated influenza vaccine. Study-wide points: It was the authors' suggestion that each seasonal influenza vaccination recruits few new T cells.

Trimming removed 5 bases from V and 3 bases from J, with 8 bases in between. CDR3 length: 12 amino acids. The germline gives CDR1 DFQATT, CDR2 SNEGSKA (reference sequence). TCRdb analysed the RT-PCR reads with MiXCR anew, one entry per CDR3 protein. Of hundreds of thousands of distinct CDR3 sequences listed, 25% were seen once; the top ten hold under 2.5%. This clonotype has only a few counts. Its antigen is currently unknown. This sequence joins TRBV20-1 and TRBJ1-3; D ambiguous. Specimen: CD4+ T cells sorted from PBMCs, collected roughly 5 days after vaccination. The sequence was obtained from a man aged 50 or older who received an inactivated influenza vaccine. CDR3 region: CSAGYDGNTIYF. The CDR3, as DNA: TGCAGTGCTGGATATGATGGAAACACCATATATTTT.